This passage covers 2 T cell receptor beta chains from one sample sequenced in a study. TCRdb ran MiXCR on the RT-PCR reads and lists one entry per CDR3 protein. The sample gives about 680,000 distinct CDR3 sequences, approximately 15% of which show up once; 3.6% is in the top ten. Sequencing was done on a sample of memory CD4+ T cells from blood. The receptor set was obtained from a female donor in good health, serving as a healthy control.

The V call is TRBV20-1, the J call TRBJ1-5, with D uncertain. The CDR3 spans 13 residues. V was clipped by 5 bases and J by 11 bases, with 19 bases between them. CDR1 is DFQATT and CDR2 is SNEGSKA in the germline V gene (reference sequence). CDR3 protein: CSAGANSFGTQHF. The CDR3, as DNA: TGCAGTGCTGGAGCGAACAGCTTCGGGACCCAGCATTTT.

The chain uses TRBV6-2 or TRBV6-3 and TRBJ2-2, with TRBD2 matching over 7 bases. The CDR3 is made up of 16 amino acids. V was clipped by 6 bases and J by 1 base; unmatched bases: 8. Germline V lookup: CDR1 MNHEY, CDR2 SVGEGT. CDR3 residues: CASSWGGTENTGELFF. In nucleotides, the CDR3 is TGTGCCAGCAGCTGGGGGGGGACGGAGAACACCGGGGAGCTGTTTTTT.